The entry below describes one T cell receptor beta chain. The data stem from a study of technical replicates of blood from four donors. Assay: immunoSEQ multiplex PCR; the TCRdb copy retains only in-frame clones and omits some. The sample yields approximately 88,000 clones, just under 95% seen once. This receptor was obtained from a human donor in good health. The sequencing input was T cells isolated from PBMCs.

The CDR3 DNA is TGTGCCAGCAGCAACCTAGAAGATAGCACAGATACGCAGTATTTT. This gives the protein CASSNLEDSTDTQYF. The chain has TRBV14 and TRBJ2-3; D ambiguous. CDR1 and CDR2 from the germline V gene are SGHDN and FVKESK. The CDR3 extends over 15 amino acids. The V and J ends lost 5 bases and 0 bases respectively, with 12 bases between them.